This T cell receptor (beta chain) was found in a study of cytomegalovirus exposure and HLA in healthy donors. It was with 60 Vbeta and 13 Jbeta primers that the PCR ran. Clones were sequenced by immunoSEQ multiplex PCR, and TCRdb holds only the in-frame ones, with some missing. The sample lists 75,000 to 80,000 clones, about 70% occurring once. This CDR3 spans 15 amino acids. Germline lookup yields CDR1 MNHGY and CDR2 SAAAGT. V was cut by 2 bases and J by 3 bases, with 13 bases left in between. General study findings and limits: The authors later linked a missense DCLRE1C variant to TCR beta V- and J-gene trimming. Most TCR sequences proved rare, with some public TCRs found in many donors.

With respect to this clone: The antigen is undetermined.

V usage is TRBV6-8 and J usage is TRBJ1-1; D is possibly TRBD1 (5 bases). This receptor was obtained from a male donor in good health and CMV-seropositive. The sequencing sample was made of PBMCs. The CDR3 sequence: CASSYPRVEDTEAFF. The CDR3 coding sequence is TGTGCCAGCAGTTACCCCAGGGTTGAGGACACTGAAGCTTTCTTT.